This paragraph reports one T cell receptor (beta chain). The antigen is unknown. The CDR3 extends over 15 amino acids. Germline V gives CDR1 SGHDT, CDR2 YYEEEE. The V end was cut by 4 bases, the J end by 7 bases, with 15 bases between. A multiplex PCR was run with 60 Vbeta primers and 13 Jbeta primers. Using immunoSEQ multiplex PCR, the repertoire was profiled, and TCRdb retains in-frame clones only, with some absent. The table records some 55,000 clones, 70% to 85% of them present only once. This record belongs to a study of cytomegalovirus exposure and HLA in healthy donors. Study-level findings and limits: The listing of 160 or so TCR beta chains classed them as cytomegalovirus-associated.

The TCR sequence derives from a man aged 40-50 years in good health and CMV-seronegative. Sequenced input: PBMCs. This rearrangement joins TRBV5-6 to TRBJ1-6, with a tentative D call TRBD1 (6 bases). In DNA, the CDR3 is TGTGCCAGCAGCGGGGTAGGGGGGGTCAATTCACCCCTCCACTTT. It specifies CASSGVGGVNSPLHF.